The source of this T cell receptor beta chain is a study of cytomegalovirus exposure and HLA in healthy donors. The study's findings and limits: Researchers reported in a later analysis that a missense DCLRE1C variant was tied to TCR beta V- and J-gene trimming. Presence/absence analysis assumed near-uniform sequencing depth across donors. Associated with HLA alleles at 0.05 false discovery rate in a later analysis were over 15,000 TCR beta sequences.

PCR employed 60 Vbeta and 13 Jbeta primers. TCRdb's table, derived via immunoSEQ multiplex PCR, lists solely in-frame clones and lacks some. The sample lists roughly 170,000 clones, 65% to 90% occurring once. Comment on this clone: What it binds is unknown.

V was clipped by 6 bases and J by 3 bases, with 12 bases between them. This CDR3 comprises 13 residues. CDR1 is SNHLY, CDR2 FYNNEI, per germline. Sequencing was carried out using PBMCs. The receptor was isolated from a girl under 10 years old in good health and CMV-seropositive. The chain is built from TRBV2 and TRBJ2-7; D perhaps matches TRBD2 (6 bases). As DNA, the CDR3 is TGTGCCAGCAGCCGGCTGGGGGGCTACGAGCAGTACTTC. Translated, it gives CASSRLGGYEQYF. Together with reference TRBV2 and TRBJ2-7, the CDR3 gives the full variable domain: EPEVTQTPSHQVTQMGQEVILRCVPISNHLYFYWYRQILGQKVEFLVSFYNNEISEKSEIFDDQFSVERPDGSNFTLKIRSTKLEDSAMYFCASSRLGGYEQYFGPGTRLTVT.